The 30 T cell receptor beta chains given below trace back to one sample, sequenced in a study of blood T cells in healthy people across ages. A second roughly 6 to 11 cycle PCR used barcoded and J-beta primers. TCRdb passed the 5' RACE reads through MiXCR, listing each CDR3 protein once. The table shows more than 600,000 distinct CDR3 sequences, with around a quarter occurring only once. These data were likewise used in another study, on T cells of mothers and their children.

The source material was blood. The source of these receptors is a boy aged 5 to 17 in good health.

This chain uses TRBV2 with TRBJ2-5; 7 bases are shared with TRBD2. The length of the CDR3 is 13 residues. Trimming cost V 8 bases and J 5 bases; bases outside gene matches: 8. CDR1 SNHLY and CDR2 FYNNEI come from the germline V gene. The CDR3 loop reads CASHSGIRETQYF. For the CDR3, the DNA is TGTGCCAGCCACAGCGGGATCCGCGAGACCCAGTACTTC. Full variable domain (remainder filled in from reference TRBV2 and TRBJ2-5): EPEVTQTPSHQVTQMGQEVILRCVPISNHLYFYWYRQILGQKVEFLVSFYNNEISEKSEIFDDQFSVERPDGSNFTLKIRSTKLEDSAMYFCASHSGIRETQYFGPGTRLLVL.

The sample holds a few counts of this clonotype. CDR3: CASSLGREQFF. CDR3 sequence (DNA): TGTGCCAGCAGTTTAGGGAGGGAGCAGTTCTTC. The chain is built from TRBV12-3 or TRBV12-4 and TRBJ2-1, with D tentatively TRBD2 (5 bases). CDR3 length: 11 amino acids. The V gene lost 1 base and the J gene lost 10 bases, with 5 bases spanning the gap.

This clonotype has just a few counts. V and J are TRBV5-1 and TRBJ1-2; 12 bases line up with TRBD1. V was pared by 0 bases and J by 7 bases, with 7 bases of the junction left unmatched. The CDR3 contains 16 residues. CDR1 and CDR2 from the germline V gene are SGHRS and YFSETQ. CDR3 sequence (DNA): TGCGCCAGCAGCTTGGCCGCGGGACAGGGGGCGTTTGGCTACACCTTC. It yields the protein CASSLAAGQGAFGYTF.

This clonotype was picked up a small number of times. The CDR3, as DNA: TGTGCCAGCAGGCCAGTACAGCAAAACGGCTACACCTTC. Translated, it gives CASRPVQQNGYTF. The rearrangement links TRBV6-5 to TRBJ1-2; no clear D. Per germline, CDR1 MNHEY and CDR2 SVGAGI. The CDR3 is 13 residues long. Trimming left V 6 bases short and J 8 bases short, with 16 bases between.

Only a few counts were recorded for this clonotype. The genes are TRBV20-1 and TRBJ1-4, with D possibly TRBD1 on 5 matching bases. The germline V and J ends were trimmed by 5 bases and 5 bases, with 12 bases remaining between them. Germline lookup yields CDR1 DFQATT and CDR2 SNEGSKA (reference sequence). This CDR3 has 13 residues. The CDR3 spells CSAGTPGNEKLFF. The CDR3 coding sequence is TGCAGTGCTGGGACCCCAGGGAATGAAAAACTGTTTTTT.

CDR3 nucleotides: TGCGCCAGCAGCTTGGAATTTCTAGCGGGAGGAGGAGATACGCAGTATTTT. Protein: CASSLEFLAGGGDTQYF. The chain combines TRBV5-1 with TRBJ2-3, with TRBD2 matching 11 bases. V trimming: 0 bases; J trimming: 5 bases; junction bases outside the gene matches: 8. Germline lookup yields CDR1 SGHRS and CDR2 YFSETQ. The CDR3 length is 17 residues.

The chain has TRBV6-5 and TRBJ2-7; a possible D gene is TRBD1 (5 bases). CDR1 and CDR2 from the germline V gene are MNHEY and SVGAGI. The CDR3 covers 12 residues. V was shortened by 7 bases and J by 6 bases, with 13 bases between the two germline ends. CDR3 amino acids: CASMGRGCEQYF. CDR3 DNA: TGTGCCAGCATGGGAAGGGGCTGCGAGCAGTACTTC.

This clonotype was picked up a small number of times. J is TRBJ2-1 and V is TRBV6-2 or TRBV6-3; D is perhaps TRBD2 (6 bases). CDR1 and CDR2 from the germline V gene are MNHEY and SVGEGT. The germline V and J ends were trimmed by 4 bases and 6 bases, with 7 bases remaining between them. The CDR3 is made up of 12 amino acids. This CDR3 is CASSFGSNEQFF. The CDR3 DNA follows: TGTGCCAGCAGTTTCGGGAGCAATGAGCAGTTCTTC.

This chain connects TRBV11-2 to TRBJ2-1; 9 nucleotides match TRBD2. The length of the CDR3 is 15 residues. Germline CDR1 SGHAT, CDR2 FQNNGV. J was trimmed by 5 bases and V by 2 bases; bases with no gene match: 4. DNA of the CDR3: TGTGCCAGCAGCTTATTGTTAGCGGGAGACAATGAGCAGTTCTTC. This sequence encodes CASSLLLAGDNEQFF.

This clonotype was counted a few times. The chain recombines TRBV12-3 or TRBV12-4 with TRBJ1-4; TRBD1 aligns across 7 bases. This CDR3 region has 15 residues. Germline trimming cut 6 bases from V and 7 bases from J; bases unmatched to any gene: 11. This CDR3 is CASSLDREIGEKLFF. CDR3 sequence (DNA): TGTGCCAGCAGCCTTGACAGGGAAATAGGTGAAAAACTGTTTTTT.

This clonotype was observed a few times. The CDR3 sequence is CSVVLAGGPLDEQFF. The CDR3 DNA reads as TGCAGCGTTGTACTAGCGGGGGGGCCTCTCGATGAGCAGTTCTTC. This chain connects TRBV29-1 to TRBJ2-1; 13 bases align to TRBD2. J was trimmed by 8 bases and V by 4 bases; bases with no gene match: 8. Germline V lookup: CDR1 SQVTM, CDR2 ANQGSEA. The CDR3 totals 15 residues.

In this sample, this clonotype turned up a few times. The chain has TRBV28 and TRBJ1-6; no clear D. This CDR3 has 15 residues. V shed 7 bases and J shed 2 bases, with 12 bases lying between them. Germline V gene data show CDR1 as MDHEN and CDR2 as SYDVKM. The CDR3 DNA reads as TGTGCCAGCAATCCCGTTGGGACCTATAATTCACCCCTCCACTTT. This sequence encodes CASNPVGTYNSPLHF.

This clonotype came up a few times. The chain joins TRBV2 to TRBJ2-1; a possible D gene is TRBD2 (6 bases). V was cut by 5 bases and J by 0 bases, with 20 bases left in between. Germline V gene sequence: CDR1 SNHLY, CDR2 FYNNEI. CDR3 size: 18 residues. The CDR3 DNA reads TGTGCCAGCAGTAGGGATCCGGGACTCGTCGACTCCTACAATGAGCAGTTCTTC. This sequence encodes CASSRDPGLVDSYNEQFF. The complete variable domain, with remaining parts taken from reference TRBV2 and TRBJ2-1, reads EPEVTQTPSHQVTQMGQEVILRCVPISNHLYFYWYRQILGQKVEFLVSFYNNEISEKSEIFDDQFSVERPDGSNFTLKIRSTKLEDSAMYFCASSRDPGLVDSYNEQFFGPGTRLTVL.

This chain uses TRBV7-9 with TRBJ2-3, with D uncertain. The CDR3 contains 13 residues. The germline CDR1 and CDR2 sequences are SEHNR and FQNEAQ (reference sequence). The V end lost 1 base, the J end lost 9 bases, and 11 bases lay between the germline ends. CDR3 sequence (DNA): TGTGCCAGCAGCTTAGAAGACTCACAGACGCAGTATTTT. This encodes CASSLEDSQTQYF.

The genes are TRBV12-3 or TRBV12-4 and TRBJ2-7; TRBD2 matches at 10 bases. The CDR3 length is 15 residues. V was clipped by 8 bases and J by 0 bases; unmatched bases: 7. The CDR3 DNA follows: TGTGCCAGCGGGATGGGACTAGCGAGCTCCTACGAGCAGTACTTC. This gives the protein CASGMGLASSYEQYF.

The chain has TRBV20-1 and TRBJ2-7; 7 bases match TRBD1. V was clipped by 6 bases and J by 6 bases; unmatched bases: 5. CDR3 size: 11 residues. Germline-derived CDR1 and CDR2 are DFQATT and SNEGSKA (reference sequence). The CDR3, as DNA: TGCAGTGCCCCCACAGGGGTCGAGCAGTACTTC. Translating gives CSAPTGVEQYF.

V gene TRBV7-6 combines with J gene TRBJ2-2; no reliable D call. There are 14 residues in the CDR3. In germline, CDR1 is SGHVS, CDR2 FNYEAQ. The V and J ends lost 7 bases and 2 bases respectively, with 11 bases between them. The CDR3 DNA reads TGTGCCAGCACCCCCCAACCCAACACCGGGGAGCTGTTTTTT. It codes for CASTPQPNTGELFF.

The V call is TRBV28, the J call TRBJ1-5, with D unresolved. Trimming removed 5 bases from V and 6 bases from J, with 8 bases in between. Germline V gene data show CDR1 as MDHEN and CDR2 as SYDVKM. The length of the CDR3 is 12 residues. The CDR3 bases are TGTGCCAGCAGTCGGTTGGGTCAGCCCCAGCATTTT. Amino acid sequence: CASSRLGQPQHF.

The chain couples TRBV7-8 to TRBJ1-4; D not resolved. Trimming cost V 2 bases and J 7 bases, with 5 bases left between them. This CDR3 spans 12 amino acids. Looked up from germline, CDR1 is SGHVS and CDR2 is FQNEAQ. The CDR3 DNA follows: TGTGCCAGCAGCTTATATGGTGAAAAACTGTTTTTT. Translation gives CASSLYGEKLFF. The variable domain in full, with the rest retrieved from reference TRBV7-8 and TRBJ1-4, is GAGVSQSPRYKVAKRGQDVALRCDPISGHVSLFWYQQALGQGPEFLTYFQNEAQLDKSGLPSDRFFAERPEGSVSTLKIQRTQQEDSAVYLCASSLYGEKLFFGSGTQLSVL.

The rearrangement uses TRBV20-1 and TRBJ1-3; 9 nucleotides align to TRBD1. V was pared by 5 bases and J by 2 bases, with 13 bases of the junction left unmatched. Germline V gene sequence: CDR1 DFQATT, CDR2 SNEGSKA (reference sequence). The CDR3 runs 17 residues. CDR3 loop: CSAEEPYRGQAGNTIYF. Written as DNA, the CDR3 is TGCAGTGCTGAGGAGCCTTACAGGGGGCAAGCTGGAAACACCATATATTTT.

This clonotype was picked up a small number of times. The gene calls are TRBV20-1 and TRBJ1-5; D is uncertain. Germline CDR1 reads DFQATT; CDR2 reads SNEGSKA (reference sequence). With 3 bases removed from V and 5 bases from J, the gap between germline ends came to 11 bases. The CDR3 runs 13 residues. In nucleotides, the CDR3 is TGCAGTGCTAGCCCGATCCCTGATCAGCCCCAGCATTTT. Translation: CSASPIPDQPQHF.

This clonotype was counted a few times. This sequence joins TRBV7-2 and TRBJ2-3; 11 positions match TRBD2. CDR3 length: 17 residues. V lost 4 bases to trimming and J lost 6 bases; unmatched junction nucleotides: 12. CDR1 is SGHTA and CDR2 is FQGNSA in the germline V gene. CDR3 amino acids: CASSSRLAGPVLDTQYF. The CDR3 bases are TGTGCCAGCAGCTCCCGACTAGCGGGACCCGTGCTGGATACGCAGTATTTT.

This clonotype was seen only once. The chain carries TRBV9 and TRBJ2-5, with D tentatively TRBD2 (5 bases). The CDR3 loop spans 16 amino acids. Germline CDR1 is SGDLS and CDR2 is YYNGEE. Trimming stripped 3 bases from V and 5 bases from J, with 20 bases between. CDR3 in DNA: TGTGCCAGCAGCGCCTCCTCTTCGGACGGCGGGGAGACCCAGTACTTC. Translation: CASSASSSDGGETQYF. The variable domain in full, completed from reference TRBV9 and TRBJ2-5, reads DSGVTQTPKHLITATGQRVTLRCSPRSGDLSVYWYQQSLDQGLQFLIQYYNGEERAKGNILERFSAQQFPDLHSELNLSSLELGDSALYFCASSASSSDGGETQYFGPGTRLLVL.

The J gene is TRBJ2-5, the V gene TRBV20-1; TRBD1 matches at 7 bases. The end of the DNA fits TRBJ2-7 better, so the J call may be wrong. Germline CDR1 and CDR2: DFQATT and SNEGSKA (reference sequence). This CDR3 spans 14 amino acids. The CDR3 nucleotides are TGCAGTGCTCTGGACAGGCTAAGCTCCTACGAGCAGTACTTC. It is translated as CSALDRLSSYEQYF.

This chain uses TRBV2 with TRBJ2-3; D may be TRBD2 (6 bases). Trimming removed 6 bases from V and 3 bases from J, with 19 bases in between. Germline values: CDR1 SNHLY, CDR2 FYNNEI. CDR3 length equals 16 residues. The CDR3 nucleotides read TGTGCCAGCAGGGGAACGGGGCTAGCGTTTACAGATACGCAGTATTTT. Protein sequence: CASRGTGLAFTDTQYF.

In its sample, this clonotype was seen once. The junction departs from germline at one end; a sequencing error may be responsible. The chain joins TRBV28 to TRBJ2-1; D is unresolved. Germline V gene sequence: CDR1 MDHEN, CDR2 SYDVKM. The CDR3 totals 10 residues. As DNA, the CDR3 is TGTGCCGGCAGTTTGAATGAGCAGTTCTTC. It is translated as CAGSLNEQFF.

The CDR3 nucleotides read TGCAGTGCTCCCGGTTGGACTAAGGGTACCGGGGAGCTGTTTTTT. It translates to CSAPGWTKGTGELFF. V usage is TRBV20-1 and J usage is TRBJ2-2, with a tentative D call TRBD2 (6 bases). The CDR3 is made up of 15 amino acids. Per the germline V gene, CDR1 is DFQATT and CDR2 is SNEGSKA (reference sequence). V was trimmed by 5 bases and J by 5 bases, leaving 18 bases between them.

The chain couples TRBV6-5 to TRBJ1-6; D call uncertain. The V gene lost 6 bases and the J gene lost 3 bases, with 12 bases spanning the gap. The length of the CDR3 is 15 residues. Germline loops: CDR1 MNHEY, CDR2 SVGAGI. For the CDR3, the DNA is TGTGCCAGCAGGGTCGGAGGGTTCTATAATTCACCCCTCCACTTT. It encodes CASRVGGFYNSPLHF.

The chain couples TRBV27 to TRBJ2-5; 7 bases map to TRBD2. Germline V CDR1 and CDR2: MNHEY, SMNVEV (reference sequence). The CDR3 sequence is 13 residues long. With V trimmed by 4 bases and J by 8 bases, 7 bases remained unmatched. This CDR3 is CASSSSGEGTQYF. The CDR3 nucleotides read TGTGCCAGCAGTTCGAGCGGGGAGGGCACCCAGTACTTC.

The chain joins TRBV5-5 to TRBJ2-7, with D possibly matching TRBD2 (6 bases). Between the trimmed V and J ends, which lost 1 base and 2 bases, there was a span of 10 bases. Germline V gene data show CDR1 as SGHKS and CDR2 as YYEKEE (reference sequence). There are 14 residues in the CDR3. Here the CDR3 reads CASSLRGLAYEQYF. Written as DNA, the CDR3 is TGTGCCAGCAGCTTGCGGGGGTTGGCCTACGAGCAGTACTTC.